The TCR beta chain described here comes from a study of CD8 T cells in ankylosing spondylitis. Whole-study results and caveats: Peripheral blood held disease-linked clones only at relatively low frequency, and these were CD8+. Several of the motif variants were reported before in synovial fluid and blood from reactive arthritis. Disease-linked clones reportedly showed significant enrichment in matched ankylosing spondylitis synovial fluid. Among TCR beta sequences, a motif of several highly homologous variants appeared characteristic of ankylosing spondylitis blood.

The J segment lost 3 bases and the V segment lost 3 bases, leaving 3 bases of the junction unmatched. Germline values: CDR1 WSHSY, CDR2 SAAADI. The CDR3 extends over 14 amino acids. With respect to this clonotype: What it binds is unknown.

In TCRdb, the 5' RACE reads were re-called with MiXCR into one record per CDR3 protein. The sample carries around 890,000 distinct CDR3 sequences, approximately 10% recorded once. The sequence derives from a male donor with ankylosing spondylitis. What was sequenced was blood, either unsorted or a sorted T cell fraction (not recorded which). The chain carries TRBV10-2 and TRBJ2-7, with 9 bases identical to TRBD2. The CDR3 here is CASSERLADYEQYF. CDR3 DNA: TGCGCCAGCAGTGAAAGACTAGCGGACTACGAGCAGTACTTC.